The clone carrying this T cell receptor beta chain appeared many times. Its target is not known. The CDR3 regions of TCR beta were amplified from RNA transcripts. The study used the HTBI primer set for a first-round RT-PCR of the TCR CDR3. TCRdb reprocessed the multiplex PCR reads via MiXCR and lists one record per CDR3 protein. The table has more than 500,000 distinct CDR3 sequences, roughly 14% seen once; the top ten hold 3.5% to 4.5%. Germline V CDR1 and CDR2: MGHRA, YSYEKL. CDR3 length: 18 residues. V lost 0 bases to trimming and J lost 4 bases; unmatched junction nucleotides: 13. This sample is part of a study of T cells in Graves' hyperthyroidism and ophthalmopathy. Study-wide results and limits: Researchers found most expanded thyroid clonotypes above 0.001 in blood as well.

The source of this sequence is a woman aged 40 to 50 with Graves' ophthalmopathy. The V gene is TRBV4-1, the J gene TRBJ2-5; 8 nucleotides agree with TRBD2. Sequencing was carried out using blood. CDR3 in amino acids: CASSQEGTRIESGETQYF. The CDR3 coding sequence is TGCGCCAGCAGCCAAGAAGGGACTAGGATCGAGAGCGGAGAGACCCAGTACTTC.